One and the same sample provided the 29 T cell receptor beta chains below, sequenced in a study of lymphopenia after photon versus proton radiotherapy. The repertoire was sequenced with immunoSEQ multiplex PCR; TCRdb's copy has only in-frame clones and lacks some. The sample lists about 53,000 clones; around four fifths were seen once. The material was peripheral blood, obtained from a patient treated with photon-based radiotherapy. The receptors were sampled from a man aged 50-60 years with gastric cancer.

The chain is built from TRBV7-9 and TRBJ2-5; tentatively, D is TRBD1 (6 bases). Germline V gene sequence: CDR1 SEHNR, CDR2 FQNEAQ (reference sequence). The CDR3 spans 16 residues. Trimming took 3 bases from V and 1 from J, leaving 15 bases between them. CDR3 in amino acids: CASSLGAGDVQETQYF. The CDR3 DNA follows: TGTGCCAGCAGCTTGGGGGCAGGGGATGTCCAAGAGACCCAGTACTTC.

This CDR3 is CASTSDRGRFETQYF. In DNA form, the CDR3 reads TGTGCCAGCACATCGGACAGGGGGCGTTTCGAGACCCAGTACTTC. The chain recombines TRBV7-8 with TRBJ2-5; 11 bases line up with TRBD1. This CDR3 has 15 amino acids. The germline V gene has CDR1 SGHVS and CDR2 FQNEAQ. Unmatched junction bases numbered 9, after V lost 7 bases and J lost 5 bases.

The rearrangement uses TRBV19 and TRBJ2-3; no clear D gene. Trimming removed 3 bases at V and 0 bases at J, with 7 bases between. Germline V gene data show CDR1 as LNHDA and CDR2 as SQIVND (reference sequence). This CDR3 contains 14 residues. CDR3: CASSMVSSTDTQYF. Written as DNA, the CDR3 is TGTGCCAGTAGTATGGTCTCAAGCACAGATACGCAGTATTTT.

The chain has TRBV14 and TRBJ2-1; D uncertain. The V and J ends lost 4 bases and 0 bases respectively, with 10 bases between them. Per the germline V gene, CDR1 is SGHDN and CDR2 is FVKESK. The length of the CDR3 is 15 residues. The CDR3 bases are TGTGCCAGCAGCCCCCAGCAAAGCTCCTACAATGAGCAGTTCTTC. It yields the protein CASSPQQSSYNEQFF.

This chain joins TRBV6-1 and TRBJ2-7; TRBD2 aligns across 10 bases. V trimming: 5 bases; J trimming: 3 bases; junction bases outside the gene matches: 4. This CDR3 is 14 amino acids long. The germline CDR1 and CDR2 sequences are MNHNS and SASEGT. This CDR3 is CASSSWTSGYEQYF. CDR3 in DNA: TGTGCCAGCAGTTCCTGGACTAGCGGCTACGAGCAGTACTTC.

The CDR3 nucleotides are TGTGCCAGCAGCAGGGGAGCGTCAGTACCTTACAATGAGCAGTTCTTC. Amino acids: CASSRGASVPYNEQFF. The chain recombines TRBV5-6 with TRBJ2-1; D may match TRBD1 or TRBD2 (5 bases each). This CDR3 is 16 amino acids long. Trimming took off 4 bases at V and 4 bases at J, with 18 bases between the two ends. The V gene's germline CDR1 is SGHDT and CDR2 YYEEEE.

The gene calls are TRBV2 and TRBJ1-4; D uncertain. Germline V gene sequence: CDR1 SNHLY, CDR2 FYNNEI. CDR3 length: 14 residues. With 7 bases removed from V and 4 bases from J, the gap between germline ends came to 13 bases. The CDR3 DNA reads TGTGCCAGCAAGGGAGGGCTAGGTAATGAAAAACTGTTTTTT. This encodes CASKGGLGNEKLFF.

V and J are TRBV27 and TRBJ2-5; D might be TRBD1 (5 bases). This CDR3 has 14 amino acids. Germline V gives CDR1 MNHEY, CDR2 SMNVEV (reference sequence). V lost 6 bases to trimming and J lost 3 bases, with 14 bases between them. CDR3 in DNA: TGTGCCAGCAGAGACTTCTTAGGGGAAGAGACCCAGTACTTC. It translates to CASRDFLGEETQYF.

This CDR3 is CASSSTSGRYEQYF. The CDR3 nucleotides read TGCGCCAGCAGCTCGACTAGCGGGAGGTACGAGCAGTACTTC. V usage is TRBV5-1 and J usage is TRBJ2-7; 13 bases are shared with TRBD2. J lost 4 bases, V lost 3 bases, and 1 base had no gene match. The length of the CDR3 is 14 residues. CDR1 and CDR2 (germline): SGHRS, YFSETQ.

V gene TRBV7-9 combines with J gene TRBJ2-1; 7 bases are a match to TRBD2. The trim removed 1 base at V and 4 bases at J, leaving 1 base unmatched. CDR3 length: 14 amino acids. CDR1 and CDR2 from the germline V gene are SEHNR and FQNEAQ (reference sequence). CDR3 bases: TGTGCCAGCAGCTTAGGCGGGAGATACAATGAGCAGTTCTTC. This gives the protein CASSLGGRYNEQFF.

This clone has a handful of counts. J is TRBJ2-2 and V is TRBV28; D is undetermined. Deletions cut 11 bases from V and 6 bases from J, with 13 bases between. This CDR3 has 12 residues. Germline assignment: CDR1 MDHEN and CDR2 SYDVKM. CDR3 bases: TGTGCCTCCTATACGGGTGCCGGGGAGCTGTTTTTT. Protein sequence: CASYTGAGELFF.

The rearrangement links TRBV6-1 to TRBJ1-4; TRBD1 aligns across 9 bases. J was trimmed by 8 bases and V by 6 bases; bases with no gene match: 7. The CDR3 spans 14 residues. Germline CDR1 MNHNS, CDR2 SASEGT. The CDR3 region is CASRLTGGEEKLFF. CDR3 coding DNA: TGTGCCAGCAGACTGACAGGGGGAGAGGAAAAACTGTTTTTT.

V usage is TRBV4-1 and J usage is TRBJ1-5; D unclear. With 1 base removed from V and 6 bases from J, the gap between germline ends came to 7 bases. Germline V gives CDR1 MGHRA, CDR2 YSYEKL. This CDR3 is 13 amino acids long. The CDR3 DNA reads as TGCGCCAGCAGCCAAGCAAGCGTTCAGCCCCAGCATTTT. Residues: CASSQASVQPQHF.

The table lists this clone with a count of one. V usage is TRBV15 and J usage is TRBJ2-7; 7 nucleotides match TRBD1. Germline CDR1 is LNHNV and CDR2 is YYDKDF (reference sequence). This CDR3 has 15 amino acids. V shed 4 bases, J shed 1 base, and the junction held 7 bases outside the gene matches. The CDR3 DNA is TGTGCCACCAGCACCGGGACAGAGCCTTCCTACGAGCAGTACTTC. Amino acid sequence: CATSTGTEPSYEQYF.

Within the sample, this clone is medium-sized. This sequence joins TRBV7-9 and TRBJ1-2; D perhaps matches TRBD1 (5 bases). CDR1 is SEHNR and CDR2 is FQNEAQ in the germline V gene (reference sequence). The ends were cut back, 4 bases at V and 0 bases at J, with 9 bases in the middle. The CDR3 consists of 14 residues. Written as DNA, the CDR3 is TGTGCCAGCAGCTCGGGGGACTCTAACTATGGCTACACCTTC. Translation: CASSSGDSNYGYTF.

This clone showed up just once. The rearrangement joins TRBV25-1 to TRBJ2-7, with D perhaps matching TRBD1 or TRBD2 (5 bases each). Trimming stripped 6 bases from V and 2 bases from J, with 14 bases between. Germline CDR1 is MGHDK and CDR2 is SYGVNS. CDR3 length equals 14 residues. The CDR3 DNA follows: TGTGCCAGCAGCGCACCGGGACGGCCCTACGAGCAGTACTTC. Amino acids: CASSAPGRPYEQYF.

The chain employs TRBV5-1 and TRBJ1-1; no clear D gene. Per the germline V gene, CDR1 is SGHRS and CDR2 is YFSETQ. The V gene lost 1 base and the J gene lost 1 base, with 5 bases spanning the gap. This CDR3 has 13 residues. For the CDR3, the DNA is TGCGCCAGCAGCTTGCCCCCGAACACTGAAGCTTTCTTT. As protein: CASSLPPNTEAFF.

This chain uses TRBV27 with TRBJ1-3; D unclear. V was clipped by 5 bases and J by 0 bases, with 8 bases between them. This CDR3 spans 14 amino acids. Germline CDR1 MNHEY, CDR2 SMNVEV (reference sequence). Here the CDR3 DNA reads TGTGCCAGCAGTCTAGGGTTCTCTGGAAACACCATATATTTT. This encodes CASSLGFSGNTIYF.

The rearrangement links TRBV7-9 to TRBJ2-7, with no clear D. V was cut by 3 bases and J by 6 bases, with 9 bases left in between. The germline CDR1 and CDR2 sequences are SEHNR and FQNEAQ (reference sequence). This CDR3 has 12 residues. The CDR3 bases are TGTGCCAGCAGCTTGATCTCGGGCGAGCAGTACTTC. This gives the protein CASSLISGEQYF.

V usage is TRBV4-3 and J usage is TRBJ2-5; 9 positions match TRBD1. Looked up from germline, CDR1 is LGHNA and CDR2 is YSLEER. The V gene end was trimmed by 0 bases and the J gene end by 2 bases; junction bases not matched to a gene: 7. CDR3 length: 17 residues. The CDR3: CASSQDRGTGTQETQYF. In nucleotides, the CDR3 is TGCGCCAGCAGCCAAGATAGGGGGACAGGGACTCAAGAGACCCAGTACTTC.

The chain is built from TRBV18 and TRBJ2-6; the D gene is possibly TRBD1 (6 bases). The CDR3 loop spans 17 amino acids. CDR1 and CDR2 (germline): KGHSH, LQKENI. The V gene lost 3 bases and the J gene lost 0 bases, with 12 bases spanning the gap. The CDR3: CASSPQGPSSGANVLTF. The CDR3 DNA follows: TGTGCCAGCTCACCGCAGGGGCCCTCCTCTGGGGCCAACGTCCTGACTTTC.

The chain joins TRBV7-2 to TRBJ2-2; 9 bases are shared with TRBD1. J gave up 5 bases and V 5 bases, and 12 bases lay outside the gene matches. The length of the CDR3 is 17 residues. Germline lookup yields CDR1 SGHTA and CDR2 FQGNSA. CDR3: CASSNTLQGARTGELFF. CDR3 DNA: TGTGCCAGCAGCAACACACTACAGGGGGCTCGGACCGGGGAGCTGTTTTTT.

The V call is TRBV4-3, the J call TRBJ2-2, with TRBD2 matching 10 bases. Germline assignment: CDR1 LGHNA and CDR2 YSLEER. V was pared by 1 base and J by 2 bases, with 1 base of the junction left unmatched. The CDR3 extends over 16 amino acids. The CDR3 is CASSQALAGNTGELFF. The DNA of the CDR3 is TGCGCCAGCAGCCAAGCACTAGCGGGAAACACCGGGGAGCTGTTTTTT.

Worth noting for this clone: An end of the junction does not agree with germline; a read error may underlie this. The chain is built from TRBV6-5 and TRBJ2-7, with TRBD2 as a possible D gene (7 bases). This CDR3 spans 14 amino acids. Per germline, CDR1 MNHEY and CDR2 SVGAGI. CDR3 loop: CAISDGGHGHEQYF. The DNA for the CDR3 is TGTGCCATCAGTGACGGGGGGCACGGTCACGAGCAGTACTTC.

The genes are TRBV7-9 and TRBJ1-5; D unclear. The CDR3 spans 14 residues. Germline-derived CDR1 and CDR2 are SEHNR and FQNEAQ (reference sequence). V lost 5 bases and J lost 0, with 8 bases in between. The CDR3 DNA sequence: TGTGCCAGCAGCCCCCCCAATAGCAATCAGCCCCAGCATTTT. Its protein is CASSPPNSNQPQHF.

The chain has TRBV27 and TRBJ2-1; 9 nucleotides match TRBD1. Per the germline V gene, CDR1 is MNHEY and CDR2 is SMNVEV (reference sequence). V lost 1 base to trimming and J lost 4 bases; unmatched junction nucleotides: 5. CDR3 size: 16 residues. Written as DNA, the CDR3 is TGTGCCAGCAGTTTATACCGACAGGGGGGATACAATGAGCAGTTCTTC. Amino acid sequence: CASSLYRQGGYNEQFF.

The chain is built from TRBV6-6 and TRBJ2-5, with 11 bases that match TRBD1. J lost 8 bases, V lost 6 bases, and 5 bases had no gene match. The CDR3 is 13 amino acids. The germline gives CDR1 MNHNY, CDR2 SVGAGI (reference sequence). CDR3 residues: CASSTGTGGTQYF. The CDR3 DNA follows: TGTGCCAGCAGCACCGGGACAGGGGGTACCCAGTACTTC.

CDR3 DNA sequence: TGTGCCAGCAGTCCATTCGGGACAGGGGAAGCTTTCTTT. Protein: CASSPFGTGEAFF. The chain recombines TRBV28 with TRBJ1-1, with 9 bases matching TRBD1. The CDR3 has 13 residues. Trimming at V came to 5 bases and at J to 8 bases, leaving 6 bases not matched to a gene. Germline CDR1 reads MDHEN; CDR2 reads SYDVKM.

This clone has just one count. The rearrangement links TRBV7-2 to TRBJ2-4, with 10 bases identical to TRBD1. Germline assignment: CDR1 SGHTA and CDR2 FQGNSA. This CDR3 is 17 amino acids long. J lost 1 base, V lost 3 bases, and 6 bases had no gene match. As DNA, the CDR3 is TGTGCCAGCAGCTTGGCCGGGACAGGGGCTGCCAAAAACATTCAGTACTTC. Translation: CASSLAGTGAAKNIQYF. The full variable domain, in which reference TRBV7-2 and TRBJ2-4 provide the parts outside the CDR3, is GAGVSQSPSNKVTEKGKDVELRCDPISGHTALYWYRQSLGQGLEFLIYFQGNSAPDKSGLPSDRFSAERTGGSVSTLTIQRTQQEDSAVYLCASSLAGTGAAKNIQYFGAGTRLSVL.